One and the same sample provided the 15 T cell receptor beta chains below, sequenced in a study of T-cell memory formation after mild COVID-19. From the 5' RACE reads, TCRdb called clonotypes with MiXCR, one entry per CDR3 protein. The sample consists of 430,000 or so distinct CDR3 sequences, 20% to 25% of them appearing once. The source material was PBMCs or a T cell subset sorted from them (not recorded which). Every receptor here comes from an adult woman who had mild COVID-19 (a few samples of this study predate the infection). Cell type and time point are not known.

The V gene is TRBV7-2, the J gene TRBJ2-2; 8 bases align to TRBD2. The V and J ends lost 10 bases and 2 bases, in that order; junction bases with no gene match: 6. CDR1 is SGHTA, CDR2 FQGNSA, per germline. The length of the CDR3 is 14 residues. The CDR3 here is CATPLAVNTGELFF. The CDR3 coding sequence is TGTGCCACCCCACTAGCGGTTAACACCGGGGAGCTGTTTTTT.

The chain uses TRBV7-9 and TRBJ1-5; 11 bases are shared with TRBD1. CDR1 and CDR2 (germline): SEHNR, FQNEAQ (reference sequence). The CDR3 has 18 residues. V shed 5 bases and J 0 bases; nucleotides not matched to a gene: 9. This CDR3 reads CASSDAVDRGLSNQPQHF. The CDR3 bases are TGTGCCAGCAGCGACGCCGTGGACAGGGGGCTTAGCAATCAGCCCCAGCATTTT. Looking up the rest from reference TRBV7-9 and TRBJ1-5 gives the full variable domain: DTGVSQNPRHKITKRGQNVTFRCDPISEHNRLYWYRQTLGQGPEFLTYFQNEAQLEKSRLLSDRFSAERPKGSFSTLEIQRTEQGDSAMYLCASSDAVDRGLSNQPQHFGDGTRLSIL.

Only a few counts were recorded for this clonotype. This chain uses TRBV29-1 with TRBJ2-7; maybe TRBD1 (6 bases). Germline CDR1 reads SQVTM; CDR2 reads ANQGSEA. V lost 6 bases and J lost 4, with 13 bases in between. CDR3 length equals 12 residues. The CDR3 bases are TGCAGCGTCAAGGGACAATTTTACGAGCAGTACTTC. Translated: CSVKGQFYEQYF.

The chain uses TRBV12-3 or TRBV12-4 and TRBJ1-1, with unresolved D. CDR3 length: 13 amino acids. The V and J ends lost 4 bases and 3 bases respectively, with 9 bases between them. This CDR3 is CASSSWEDTEAFF. In DNA, the CDR3 is TGTGCCAGCAGTTCGTGGGAGGACACTGAAGCTTTCTTT.

This chain uses TRBV6-2 or TRBV6-3 with TRBJ2-3, with no clear D. Between the trimmed V and J ends, which lost 7 bases and 3 bases, there was a span of 20 bases. The CDR3 runs to 16 residues. The germline gives CDR1 MNHEY, CDR2 SVGEGT. The CDR3 DNA follows: TGTGCCAGCACCCCCGACCCAAGCGCGTGGACAGATACGCAGTATTTT. Translation gives CASTPDPSAWTDTQYF.

This rearrangement joins TRBV4-2 to TRBJ2-7; 10 nucleotides match TRBD2. This CDR3 has 15 amino acids. V was pared by 1 base and J by 3 bases, with 3 bases of the junction left unmatched. CDR1 is LGHNA, CDR2 YNFKEQ, per germline. This CDR3 reads CASSQGTSGDYEQYF. CDR3 DNA: TGTGCCAGCAGCCAAGGGACTAGCGGAGACTACGAGCAGTACTTC.

The chain carries TRBV29-1 and TRBJ1-1, with a weak D call TRBD1 (5 bases). The CDR3 spans 14 residues. The V gene lost 3 bases and the J gene lost 0 bases, with 11 bases spanning the gap. Germline V CDR1 and CDR2: SQVTM, ANQGSEA. DNA for the CDR3: TGCAGCGTTGATAATGGACATCTGAACACTGAAGCTTTCTTT. Translated, it gives CSVDNGHLNTEAFF. The full variable domain, rest sourced from reference TRBV29-1 and TRBJ1-1, is SAVISQKPSRDICQRGTSLTIQCQVDSQVTMMFWYRQQPGQSLTLIATANQGSEATYESGFVIDKFPISRPNLTFSTLTVSNMSPEDSSIYLCSVDNGHLNTEAFFGQGTRLTVV.

V usage is TRBV7-2 and J usage is TRBJ2-5, with TRBD2 identical over 7 bases. The CDR3 sequence is 15 residues long. V lost 3 bases and J lost 3; bases outside the gene matches: 7. Germline assignment: CDR1 SGHTA and CDR2 FQGNSA. The CDR3 loop is CASSFGPSGKETQYF. The DNA for the CDR3 is TGTGCCAGCAGCTTTGGCCCTAGCGGTAAAGAGACCCAGTACTTC.

This clonotype was counted at least ten times. J is TRBJ2-1 and V is TRBV9; 10 bases agree with TRBD1. The ends lost 4 bases at V and 7 bases at J; junction bases unmatched: 5. Germline CDR1 reads SGDLS; CDR2 reads YYNGEE. There are 14 residues in the CDR3. The CDR3 nucleotides read TGTGCCAGCAGCATGAGACAGGGGGCGAATGAGCAGTTCTTC. It yields the protein CASSMRQGANEQFF.

This clonotype showed up many times. CDR3 nucleotides: TGTGCCAGCAGTCTAAGGGGCACTGGGGCCAACGTCCTGACTTTC. This sequence encodes CASSLRGTGANVLTF. The chain employs TRBV12-3 or TRBV12-4 and TRBJ2-6, with TRBD1 as a possible D gene (5 bases). CDR3 size: 15 residues. The V end was cut by 5 bases, the J end by 2 bases, with 10 bases between.

The chain links TRBV6-5 to TRBJ2-3; 11 positions agree with TRBD2. This CDR3 is 15 amino acids long. Germline lookup yields CDR1 MNHEY and CDR2 SVGAGI. V gave up 7 bases and J gave up 2 bases; unmatched junction bases: 5. The CDR3 loop reads CASTPTSGTTDTQYF. CDR3 DNA sequence: TGTGCCAGCACCCCGACTAGCGGGACCACAGATACGCAGTATTTT.

This clonotype was observed a handful of times. This chain links TRBV7-3 with TRBJ2-2; a weak D match, TRBD1 (7 bases). The CDR3 is 15 amino acids. The V gene lost 8 bases and the J gene lost 4 bases, with 17 bases spanning the gap. From germline, CDR1 is SGHTA and CDR2 FQGTGA. As DNA, the CDR3 is TGTGCCAGCGGTCCCAACAGGGGAGGCACCGGGGAGCTGTTTTTT. The encoded protein is CASGPNRGGTGELFF.

In its sample, this clonotype was seen a few times. This rearrangement joins TRBV4-2 to TRBJ2-1, with TRBD2 matching over 10 bases. V trimming: 4 bases; J trimming: 0 bases; junction bases outside the gene matches: 12. Germline CDR1 reads LGHNA; CDR2 reads YNFKEQ. CDR3 length equals 19 residues. CDR3 DNA: TGTGCCAGCAGCCTGAGGGGGCTAGCGGGGGACGGCTCCTACAATGAGCAGTTCTTC. It translates to CASSLRGLAGDGSYNEQFF.

The DNA of the CDR3 is TGTGCCACCAGTGATCCGCCCTACTACGAGCAGTACTTC. As protein: CATSDPPYYEQYF. The V and J genes are TRBV24-1 and TRBJ2-7; D unresolved. Trimming stripped 3 bases from V and 3 bases from J, with 8 bases between. Germline CDR1 KGHDR, CDR2 SFDVKD. This CDR3 is built from 13 residues.

This chain uses TRBV20-1 with TRBJ2-2; D is undetermined. Germline loops: CDR1 DFQATT, CDR2 SNEGSKA (reference sequence). This CDR3 has 12 amino acids. The V end was cut by 4 bases, the J end by 5 bases, with 8 bases between. DNA of the CDR3: TGCAGTGCTACAGGCCAAACCGGGGAGCTGTTTTTT. This translates into CSATGQTGELFF.